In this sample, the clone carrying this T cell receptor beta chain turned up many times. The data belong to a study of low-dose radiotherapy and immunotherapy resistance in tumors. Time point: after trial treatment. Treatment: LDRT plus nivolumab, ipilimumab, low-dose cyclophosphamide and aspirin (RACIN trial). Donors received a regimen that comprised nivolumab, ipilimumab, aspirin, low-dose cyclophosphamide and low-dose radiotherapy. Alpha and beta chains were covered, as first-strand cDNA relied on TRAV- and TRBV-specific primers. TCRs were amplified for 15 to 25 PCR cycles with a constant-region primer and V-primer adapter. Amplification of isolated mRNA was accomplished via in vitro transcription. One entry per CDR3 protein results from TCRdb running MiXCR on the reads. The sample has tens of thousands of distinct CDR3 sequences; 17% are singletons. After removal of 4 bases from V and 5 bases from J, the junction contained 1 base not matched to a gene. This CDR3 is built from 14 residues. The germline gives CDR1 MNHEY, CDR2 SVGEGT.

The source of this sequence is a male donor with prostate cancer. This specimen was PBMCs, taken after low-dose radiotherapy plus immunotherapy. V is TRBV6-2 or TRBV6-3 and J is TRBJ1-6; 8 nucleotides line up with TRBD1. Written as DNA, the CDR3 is TGTGCCAGCAGTTGGGGACAGGATAATTCACCCCTCCACTTT. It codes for CASSWGQDNSPLHF.